A single sample is the source of the 22 T cell receptor beta chains below, sequenced in a study of shared clonotypes between healthy human individuals. Repertoires were generated with immunoSEQ multiplex PCR, while TCRdb's copy carries only in-frame clones and drops some. Of approximately 2,300,000 clones listed, just under 95% were seen once; the top ten hold around 0.4%. Sequenced sample: naive CD4+ T cells from PBMCs. The subset was: CD45RA+ positively selected. These receptors were obtained from a young man in good health. Some clones in this sample may be carry-over from other donors' samples.

J is TRBJ2-7 and V is TRBV20-1; either TRBD1 or TRBD2 may supply D (6 bases each). The V end lost 8 bases, the J end lost 7 bases, and 15 bases lay between the germline ends. Germline CDR1 and CDR2: DFQATT and SNEGSKA (reference sequence). This CDR3 is 11 amino acids long. The CDR3 bases are TGCAGTTATTCCGGGGGCCGGGAGCAGTACTTC. Amino acids: CSYSGGREQYF.

The chain is built from TRBV7-8 and TRBJ2-2; D is unresolved. V was cut by 1 base and J by 7 bases, with 13 bases left in between. Germline V CDR1 and CDR2: SGHVS, FQNEAQ. This CDR3 is built from 15 residues. The CDR3 region is CASSLVYLSIGELFF. The CDR3 DNA follows: TGTGCCAGCAGCTTAGTTTACTTATCCATCGGGGAGCTGTTTTTT.

The rearrangement links TRBV5-1 to TRBJ1-2, with unresolved D. Germline CDR1 and CDR2: SGHRS and YFSETQ. The CDR3 loop spans 13 amino acids. Deletions cut 4 bases from V and 5 bases from J, with 12 bases between. In DNA form, the CDR3 reads TGCGCCAGCAGCCTGGGCTTCCCTTATGGCTACACCTTC. As protein: CASSLGFPYGYTF.

The CDR3 protein is CASSVADPYNEQFF. The CDR3 nucleotides read TGTGCCAGCAGTGTAGCGGATCCCTACAATGAGCAGTTCTTC. This chain uses TRBV6-1 with TRBJ2-1, with a possible D match to TRBD2 (6 bases). Germline assignment: CDR1 MNHNS and CDR2 SASEGT. The CDR3 spans 14 residues. V dropped 4 bases and J dropped 2 bases, with 9 bases sitting between them.

The chain recombines TRBV7-9 with TRBJ1-3, with 7 nucleotides matching TRBD1. Germline lookup yields CDR1 SEHNR and CDR2 FQNEAQ (reference sequence). The CDR3 loop spans 15 amino acids. V trimming: 5 bases; J trimming: 2 bases; junction bases outside the gene matches: 6. DNA of the CDR3: TGTGCCAGCAGCCCCCGACAGGGAGCTGGAAACACCATATATTTT. Protein sequence: CASSPRQGAGNTIYF.

V is TRBV4-1 and J is TRBJ1-5, with D possibly matching TRBD1 (5 bases). With 3 bases removed from V and 4 bases from J, the gap between germline ends came to 19 bases. Germline CDR1 and CDR2: MGHRA and YSYEKL. The CDR3 is 17 amino acids. The CDR3 sequence is CASSHPGGRLENQPQHF. The CDR3 coding sequence is TGCGCCAGCAGCCACCCCGGGGGTCGTTTGGAAAATCAGCCCCAGCATTTT.

About this clone: Because the CDR3's place on the DNA is in doubt, the DNA is left out and the CDR3 is given as listed by TCRdb. This chain uses TRBV6-5 with TRBJ1-4. The CDR3 is made up of 13 amino acids, end residues included. Germline CDR1 is MNHEY and CDR2 is SVGAGI. CDR3 residues: CASFGNGEEKLFF.

The rearrangement links TRBV14 to TRBJ1-1; no firm D call. From germline, CDR1 is SGHDN and CDR2 FVKESK. Trimming pared 2 bases from V and 5 bases from J, leaving 12 bases between. This CDR3 is built from 14 residues. CDR3 sequence (DNA): TGTGCCAGCAGCCAAACATCAAGGACGACTGAAGCTTTCTTT. It translates to CASSQTSRTTEAFF.

The J gene is TRBJ2-2, the V gene TRBV11-2; 9 bases line up with TRBD1. Looked up from germline, CDR1 is SGHAT and CDR2 is FQNNGV. The CDR3 covers 15 residues. J lost 4 bases, V lost 5 bases, and 5 bases had no gene match. CDR3 nucleotides: TGTGCCAGCAGCCCGGGGACAGGGCGCACCGGGGAGCTGTTTTTT. As protein: CASSPGTGRTGELFF.

Note on this clone: Other nucleotide sequences in the sample specify the same CDR3. The chain employs TRBV9 and TRBJ2-3; 7 bases line up with TRBD2. Germline lookup yields CDR1 SGDLS and CDR2 YYNGEE. The CDR3 covers 15 residues. The ends lost 0 bases at V and 0 bases at J; junction bases unmatched: 1. The chain's CDR3 is CASSVGGGSTDTQYF. The DNA for the CDR3 is TGTGCCAGCAGCGTAGGCGGGGGTAGCACAGATACGCAGTATTTT.

Remarks on this clone: The same CDR3 arises from other DNA sequences in this sample as well. CDR3 DNA: TGTGCCAGCAGCCCGGACAGGGTGAACACTGAAGCTTTCTTT. Translated: CASSPDRVNTEAFF. The V call is TRBV11-2, the J call TRBJ1-1; 8 bases are a match to TRBD1. Trimming at V came to 5 bases and at J to 0 bases, leaving 2 bases not matched to a gene. The CDR3 is 14 residues long. In germline, CDR1 is SGHAT, CDR2 FQNNGV.

The J gene is TRBJ2-1, the V gene TRBV19; no clear D gene. CDR1 is LNHDA and CDR2 is SQIVND in the germline V gene (reference sequence). CDR3 length equals 14 residues. V gave up 3 bases and J gave up 10 bases, with 16 bases separating them. CDR3 nucleotides: TGTGCCAGTAGTATGTCCCCATACTCTGGGGAGCAGTTCTTC. Its translation: CASSMSPYSGEQFF.

The CDR3 DNA reads as TGTGCCAGCAGTTACCGGGACAGGCGTAACTATGGCTACACCTTC. It encodes CASSYRDRRNYGYTF. The V gene is TRBV6-6, the J gene TRBJ1-2; 8 bases agree with TRBD1. Unmatched junction bases numbered 3, after V lost 2 bases and J lost 1 base. Germline V gene sequence: CDR1 MNHNY, CDR2 SVGAGI (reference sequence). This CDR3 is 15 amino acids long.

Remarks on this clone: The same CDR3 arises from other DNA sequences in this sample as well. V gene TRBV9 combines with J gene TRBJ2-6, with no clear D. V lost 8 bases to trimming and J lost 0 bases, with 6 bases between them. Germline-derived CDR1 and CDR2 are SGDLS and YYNGEE. The CDR3 is 13 residues long. The CDR3 coding sequence is TGTGCCAGTCGCAGCTCTGGGGCCAACGTCCTGACTTTC. Translating it yields CASRSSGANVLTF. Together with reference TRBV9 and TRBJ2-6, the CDR3 gives the full variable domain: DSGVTQTPKHLITATGQRVTLRCSPRSGDLSVYWYQQSLDQGLQFLIQYYNGEERAKGNILERFSAQQFPDLHSELNLSSLELGDSALYFCASRSSGANVLTFGAGSRLTVL.

The chain joins TRBV5-1 to TRBJ2-5; D possibly corresponds to TRBD1 (6 bases). Germline V lookup: CDR1 SGHRS, CDR2 YFSETQ. This CDR3 is built from 14 residues. Between the trimmed V and J ends, which lost 5 bases and 0 bases, there was a span of 11 bases. CDR3 residues: CASRQDSNQETQYF. DNA of the CDR3: TGCGCCAGCAGGCAGGACAGCAACCAAGAGACCCAGTACTTC. The full variable domain, with the rest looked up from reference TRBV5-1 and TRBJ2-5, is KAGVTQTPRYLIKTRGQQVTLSCSPISGHRSVSWYQQTPGQGLQFLFEYFSETQRNKGNFPGRFSGRQFSNSRSEMNVSTLELGDSALYLCASRQDSNQETQYFGPGTRLLVL.

The CDR3 nucleotides are TGTGCCTGGGGGACAGGGCCCGGCTACACCTTC. Translation: CAWGTGPGYTF. The chain has TRBV30 and TRBJ1-2, with 9 nucleotides matching TRBD1. The CDR3 has 11 residues. With 5 bases clipped from V and 8 bases from J, the junction kept 3 bases outside the gene matches. CDR1 and CDR2 (germline): GTSNPN, SVGIG (reference sequence).

This clone was observed a single time. V gene TRBV28 combines with J gene TRBJ1-2; D is undetermined. Per germline, CDR1 MDHEN and CDR2 SYDVKM. The length of the CDR3 is 16 residues. Trimming left V 4 bases short and J 4 bases short, with 19 bases between. The CDR3 region is CASSSAQGWGGYGYTF. CDR3 bases: TGTGCCAGCAGTTCGGCCCAAGGTTGGGGTGGCTATGGCTACACCTTC.

The chain couples TRBV9 to TRBJ2-7; D possibly corresponds to TRBD2 (6 bases). The CDR3 is 16 amino acids. From germline, CDR1 is SGDLS and CDR2 YYNGEE. With 0 bases removed from V and 2 bases from J, the gap between germline ends came to 15 bases. In DNA form, the CDR3 reads TGTGCCAGCAGCGTAGGGGACTCCAGATCAACCTACGAGCAGTACTTC. Encoded protein: CASSVGDSRSTYEQYF.

The chain has TRBV28 and TRBJ1-2; unclear D gene. The V gene's germline CDR1 is MDHEN and CDR2 SYDVKM. The CDR3 totals 15 residues. V was cut by 2 bases and J by 6 bases, with 16 bases left in between. CDR3 amino acids: CASSLLDKGWNGYTF. The CDR3 nucleotides read TGTGCCAGCAGTTTACTCGATAAAGGGTGGAATGGCTACACCTTC.

The rearrangement links TRBV28 to TRBJ1-1; maybe TRBD1 (6 bases). The CDR3 extends over 15 amino acids. Trimming left V 2 bases short and J 10 bases short, with 20 bases between. Germline V gene sequence: CDR1 MDHEN, CDR2 SYDVKM. The CDR3 is CASSLGGLGDIGAFF. Written as DNA, the CDR3 is TGTGCCAGCAGTTTAGGGGGCTTGGGGGACATCGGAGCTTTCTTT.

This clone came up a few times. This rearrangement joins TRBV19 to TRBJ1-5; TRBD1 is a possible D gene (5 bases). Trimming cost V 6 bases and J 5 bases, with 17 bases left between them. The CDR3 totals 15 residues. Germline CDR1 LNHDA, CDR2 SQIVND (reference sequence). CDR3 sequence reads: CASSLRPGTDQPQHF. The CDR3 DNA sequence: TGTGCCAGTAGCCTAAGACCAGGGACTGATCAGCCCCAGCATTTT.

V and J are TRBV6-5 and TRBJ2-2; 8 nucleotides line up with TRBD2. Per the germline V gene, CDR1 is MNHEY and CDR2 is SVGAGI. This CDR3 spans 16 amino acids. With 0 bases clipped from V and 3 bases from J, the junction kept 3 bases outside the gene matches. The CDR3 region has the DNA TGTGCCAGCAGTTACTCGGGGACTAGGGACACCGGGGAGCTGTTTTTT. It encodes CASSYSGTRDTGELFF.